The 9 T cell receptor beta chains below all came from one sample that was sequenced in a study of regulatory T cells in long-lasting Graves disease. Time point described: persistent/refractory GD, antithyroid drugs over 5 years with positive TRAb. There was RNA extracted from PBMCs, and the TCR library was made from it. The authors built TCR beta libraries using iRepertoire HTBI primers and Arm-PCR of CDR3 regions. TCRdb processed the multiplex PCR reads anew with MiXCR; each CDR3 protein has one entry. The table lists fewer than 450,000 distinct CDR3 sequences, 20% to 30% of them singletons. The sequences come from peripheral blood mononuclear cells (PBMCs), collected when the disease was refractory, from a patient treated with antithyroid drugs. These TCRs come from a female donor with Graves disease.

This clonotype occurred many times. The chain carries TRBV7-2 and TRBJ1-2, with 10 bases aligning to TRBD1. Germline V gene sequence: CDR1 SGHTA, CDR2 FQGNSA. CDR3 length: 15 amino acids. The trim removed 0 bases at V and 8 bases at J, leaving 6 bases unmatched. The CDR3 sequence is CASSLAGQGWEGYTF. The CDR3 DNA is TGTGCCAGCAGCTTAGCGGGACAGGGGTGGGAAGGCTACACCTTC.

This clonotype was seen a single time. This may come from a read error, since a much larger clone is one base off. Without the conserved terminal phenylalanine or tryptophan, this CDR3 likely stems from a read error. This chain uses TRBV6-2 or TRBV6-3 with TRBJ2-7, with 10 bases that match TRBD1. Trimming took 6 bases from V and 3 from J; bases not matched to a gene: 2. The CDR3 consists of 13 residues. Germline V gene lookup returns CDR1 MNHEY and CDR2 SVGEGT. CDR3 bases: TGTGCCAGCAGAGGGACAGGGGTCTACGAGCAGTACCTC. Translated, it gives CASRGTGVYEQYL.

A few counts support this clonotype. The chain links TRBV5-6 to TRBJ2-5; possibly TRBD1 or TRBD2 for D (5 bases each). Trimming pared 4 bases from V and 5 bases from J, leaving 12 bases between. CDR3 length: 13 amino acids. In germline, CDR1 is SGHDT, CDR2 YYEEEE. The CDR3 reads CASSRGSLETQYF. The DNA for the CDR3 is TGTGCCAGCAGCCGGGGCAGTTTGGAGACCCAGTACTTC.

J is TRBJ2-7 and V is TRBV14; D unresolved. There are 12 residues in the CDR3. Trimming cost V 4 bases and J 3 bases, with 7 bases left between them. Germline V CDR1 and CDR2: SGHDN, FVKESK. The DNA for the CDR3 is TGTGCCAGCAGCCTTTTGCACTACGAGCAGTACTTC. Amino acid sequence: CASSLLHYEQYF.

In its sample, this clonotype was seen a few times. The gene calls are TRBV6-1 and TRBJ2-7; TRBD1 agrees at 9 bases. Per the germline V gene, CDR1 is MNHNS and CDR2 is SASEGT. After removal of 6 bases from V and 6 bases from J, the junction contained 9 bases not matched to a gene. The CDR3 has 14 amino acids. CDR3 in DNA: TGTGCCAGCAGGTTACGGGGACAGGGAGGCGAGCAGTACTTC. Translated: CASRLRGQGGEQYF.

The table lists this clonotype with a few counts. The chain has TRBV27 and TRBJ2-3; 8 bases fit TRBD2. There are 15 residues in the CDR3. Looked up from germline, CDR1 is MNHEY and CDR2 is SMNVEV (reference sequence). The ends lost 6 bases at V and 1 base at J; junction bases unmatched: 6. This CDR3 reads CASSLSGVRTDTQYF. In DNA, the CDR3 is TGTGCCAGCAGCCTTAGCGGGGTTCGCACAGATACGCAGTATTTT.

The J gene is TRBJ2-2, the V gene TRBV5-1, with 11 bases lining up with TRBD2. This CDR3 contains 17 residues. The V and J ends lost 0 bases and 5 bases, in that order; junction bases with no gene match: 6. Germline V gene data show CDR1 as SGHRS and CDR2 as YFSETQ. DNA for the CDR3: TGCGCCAGCAGCTTGGTCCTAGCGGGAGGAGGTACCGGGGAGCTGTTTTTT. Protein: CASSLVLAGGGTGELFF.

The chain employs TRBV28 and TRBJ2-1; 8 bases agree with TRBD2. Germline lookup yields CDR1 MDHEN and CDR2 SYDVKM. The CDR3 covers 14 residues. J was trimmed by 1 base and V by 7 bases; bases with no gene match: 3. The CDR3 coding sequence is TGTGCCAGCACTGGCGGGAGGTCCTACAATGAGCAGTTCTTC. It translates to CASTGGRSYNEQFF.

This clonotype was observed many times. This chain uses TRBV2 with TRBJ1-5, with 9 bases lining up with TRBD1. The CDR3 is 16 amino acids. The trim removed 6 bases at V and 2 bases at J, leaving 8 bases unmatched. Germline V gene lookup returns CDR1 SNHLY and CDR2 FYNNEI. CDR3 coding DNA: TGTGCCAGCAGGAGCACCTGGACAGGGGGCAATCAGCCCCAGCATTTT. This translates into CASRSTWTGGNQPQHF.